This T cell receptor (beta chain) was observed in a study of blood T cell repertoires in COVID-19. Study-level information: The analysed material was cDNA or gDNA that came from T cells, B-cell-depleted T cells, or PBMCs.

CDR1 and CDR2 from the germline V gene are SGHDT and YYEEEE. The CDR3 loop spans 13 amino acids. V was pared by 2 bases and J by 3 bases, with 9 bases between. Assay: immunoSEQ multiplex PCR; the TCRdb copy retains only in-frame clones and omits some. The sample lists about 120,000 clones, around 81% seen once, with approximately 2.5% in the top ten. The gene calls are TRBV5-6 and TRBJ2-7; D gene uncertain. Sequenced material: peripheral blood. This TCR was sampled from a man aged 70-80 years with acute or convalescent COVID-19. The CDR3 region is CASSFPGFYEQYF. DNA for the CDR3: TGTGCCAGCAGCTTCCCCGGGTTCTACGAGCAGTACTTC.